The subject of this entry is one T cell receptor (beta chain). V shed 3 bases, J shed 4 bases, and the junction held 9 bases outside the gene matches. CDR3 length: 16 amino acids. Germline values: CDR1 SGDLS, CDR2 YYNGEE. This entry belongs to a study of technical replicates of blood from a handful of donors. This table comes from immunoSEQ multiplex PCR, and its TCRdb copy is limited to in-frame clones, with some not included. Of 65,000 to 85,000 clones listed, around 90% were seen once; the top ten hold over 0.35%. The clonotype was recovered from a human donor in good health. Sequencing was performed on T cells isolated from PBMCs. V usage is TRBV9 and J usage is TRBJ2-1; 8 bases are shared with TRBD1. DNA for the CDR3: TGTGCCAGCAGCGACCGGGACAGGATTTCTTACAATGAGCAGTTCTTC. It yields the protein CASSDRDRISYNEQFF. The entire variable domain, with the rest obtained from reference TRBV9 and TRBJ2-1, is as follows: DSGVTQTPKHLITATGQRVTLRCSPRSGDLSVYWYQQSLDQGLQFLIQYYNGEERAKGNILERFSAQQFPDLHSELNLSSLELGDSALYFCASSDRDRISYNEQFFGPGTRLTVL.